These 17 T cell receptor beta chains were sequenced from one sample in a study of T cells in Graves' hyperthyroidism and ophthalmopathy. Researchers amplified the TCR beta CDR3 regions from RNA transcripts. The HTBI primer set drove a first-round RT-PCR of the TCR CDR3. TCRdb re-analysed the multiplex PCR reads in MiXCR, keeping a single row per CDR3 protein. The table shows about 380,000 distinct CDR3 sequences, with roughly 13% occurring only once. The sequencing input was blood. These receptors originate from a man aged 30 to 45 with Graves' hyperthyroidism that later progressed to Graves' ophthalmopathy.

This clonotype occurred a few times. The rearrangement links TRBV29-1 to TRBJ1-2; the match to TRBD1 covers 7 bases. The CDR3 loop spans 14 amino acids. The germline V gene encodes CDR1 SQVTM and CDR2 ANQGSEA. J lost 3 bases, V lost 3 bases, and 7 bases had no gene match. The CDR3 protein is CSVEAAGTDYGYTF. In DNA form, the CDR3 reads TGCAGCGTTGAGGCGGCCGGGACAGACTATGGCTACACCTTC.

The J gene is TRBJ2-6, the V gene TRBV6-1; TRBD1 is a possible D gene (6 bases). CDR3 length equals 18 residues. Germline loops: CDR1 MNHNS, CDR2 SASEGT. V lost 11 bases and J lost 1, with 24 bases in between. The CDR3 sequence: CARRTFRDNSSGANVLTF. In DNA, the CDR3 is TGTGCCCGTCGAACCTTCCGGGACAACAGTTCTGGGGCCAACGTCCTGACTTTC.

This clonotype appeared many times. The rearrangement links TRBV12-3 or TRBV12-4 to TRBJ1-5; D gene ambiguous. V dropped 5 bases and J dropped 5 bases, with 13 bases sitting between them. CDR3 length: 14 residues. CDR3 sequence (DNA): TGTGCCAGCAGTCCAAGACCTCCCCATCAGCCCCAGCATTTT. Protein sequence: CASSPRPPHQPQHF.

The chain uses TRBV20-1 and TRBJ2-3; 9 bases agree with TRBD2. V lost 6 bases and J lost 2; bases outside the gene matches: 9. The V gene's germline CDR1 is DFQATT and CDR2 SNEGSKA (reference sequence). The CDR3 length is 15 residues. CDR3 nucleotide sequence: TGCAGTGCCAGTCCGACTAGCGGAAACACAGATACGCAGTATTTT. This encodes CSASPTSGNTDTQYF.

V usage is TRBV20-1 and J usage is TRBJ2-2; 12 nucleotides agree with TRBD1. J lost 5 bases, V lost 6 bases, and 13 bases had no gene match. The length of the CDR3 is 17 residues. CDR1 and CDR2 (germline): DFQATT, SNEGSKA (reference sequence). The CDR3 loop is CSAPVSPGQGATGELFF. The CDR3 bases are TGCAGTGCACCCGTCTCCCCGGGACAGGGGGCGACCGGGGAGCTGTTTTTT.

This sequence joins TRBV12-3 or TRBV12-4 and TRBJ2-7; D is ambiguous. The V end was cut by 3 bases, the J end by 7 bases, with 10 bases between. This CDR3 has 12 residues. The chain's CDR3 is CASSLGNSEQYF. CDR3 DNA sequence: TGTGCCAGCAGTTTGGGGAATTCGGAGCAGTACTTC.

This clonotype appeared many times. The chain recombines TRBV6-1 with TRBJ2-7, with D uncertain. Deletions cut 3 bases from V and 2 bases from J, with 14 bases between. There are 15 residues in the CDR3. Germline values: CDR1 MNHNS, CDR2 SASEGT. The CDR3 protein is CASSENRALAYEQYF. The CDR3 DNA is TGTGCCAGCAGTGAGAACCGGGCTCTAGCCTACGAGCAGTACTTC.

This clonotype was found many times. The rearrangement joins TRBV12-3 or TRBV12-4 to TRBJ1-1; no reliable D call. This CDR3 has 16 residues. Between the trimmed V and J ends, which lost 0 bases and 6 bases, there was a span of 17 bases. The DNA for the CDR3 is TGTGCCAGCAGTTTAGCGCGAATGGGAGCTCTTTCTGAAGCTTTCTTT. Residues: CASSLARMGALSEAFF.

This clonotype showed up many times. The chain joins TRBV13 to TRBJ2-1; D not certain. V was trimmed by 0 bases and J by 1 base, leaving 7 bases between them. The V gene's germline CDR1 is PRHDT and CDR2 FYEKMQ (reference sequence). The CDR3 is 15 residues long. The CDR3 loop is CASSLGVLSYNEQFF. The CDR3 DNA is TGTGCCAGCAGCTTAGGTGTACTGTCCTACAATGAGCAGTTCTTC. Together with reference TRBV13 and TRBJ2-1, the CDR3 gives the full variable domain: AAGVIQSPRHLIKEKRETATLKCYPIPRHDTVYWYQQGPGQDPQFLISFYEKMQSDKGSIPDRFSAQQFSDYHSELNMSSLELGDSALYFCASSLGVLSYNEQFFGPGTRLTVL.

This clonotype was seen once. The chain combines TRBV6-1 with TRBJ2-7; 7 bases map to TRBD1. Germline loops: CDR1 MNHNS, CDR2 SASEGT. Unmatched junction bases numbered 7, after V lost 5 bases and J lost 3 bases. The CDR3 is 14 residues long. The CDR3 DNA reads TGTGCCAGCAGTAGAAACGACAGGGACTACGAGCAGTACTTC. Encoded protein: CASSRNDRDYEQYF.

This clonotype has ten or more counts. This sequence joins TRBV6-1 and TRBJ1-5, with 10 bases identical to TRBD1. V shed 6 bases and J 3 bases; nucleotides not matched to a gene: 5. The CDR3 loop spans 15 amino acids. The V gene's germline CDR1 is MNHNS and CDR2 SASEGT. The CDR3 DNA reads TGTGCCAGCAGCCCGGGACAGGGGTACAATCAGCCCCAGCATTTT. Translation gives CASSPGQGYNQPQHF.

This clonotype was counted many times. This sequence joins TRBV6-1 and TRBJ1-1; 7 bases fit TRBD1. The CDR3 consists of 12 residues. CDR1 MNHNS and CDR2 SASEGT come from the germline V gene. Losses at the gene ends were 5 bases for V and 8 bases for J; bases not matched to a gene: 5. This CDR3 is CASSPRDSEAFF. The CDR3 DNA sequence: TGTGCCAGCAGTCCCCGGGACAGCGAAGCTTTCTTT.

Points on this clonotype: A much larger clone lies a single base off, so this may be a read error. The CDR3 does not end in the conserved phenylalanine or tryptophan, so this is likely a read error. The chain carries TRBV3-1 and TRBJ2-1; D is undetermined. The V end lost 4 bases, the J end lost 0 bases, and 10 bases lay between the germline ends. Germline V gene lookup returns CDR1 LGHDT and CDR2 YNNKEL (reference sequence). The CDR3 consists of 15 residues. The CDR3 sequence: CASSLSPSSYNEQFL. The CDR3 DNA follows: TGTGCCAGCAGCCTGTCCCCCAGCTCCTACAATGAGCAGTTCCTC.

The rearrangement links TRBV12-3 or TRBV12-4 to TRBJ2-4; 8 bases are a match to TRBD2. The CDR3 runs to 15 residues. The V and J ends lost 4 bases and 6 bases, in that order; junction bases with no gene match: 8. CDR3 coding DNA: TGTGCCAGCAGTTACTCCGGGGGGGCCGGAAACATTCAGTACTTC. Its translation: CASSYSGGAGNIQYF.

This clonotype was seen a few times. The chain joins TRBV20-1 to TRBJ2-3, with TRBD2 identical over 7 bases. Losses at the gene ends were 0 bases for V and 0 bases for J; bases not matched to a gene: 3. The CDR3 loop spans 15 amino acids. Per germline, CDR1 DFQATT and CDR2 SNEGSKA (reference sequence). The CDR3 nucleotides read TGCAGTGCTAGAGATCTGCGGGAGAGCACAGATACGCAGTATTTT. Its protein product is CSARDLRESTDTQYF.

This clonotype has ten or more counts. The chain links TRBV30 to TRBJ2-7; D not resolved. Trimming pared 0 bases from V and 7 bases from J, leaving 7 bases between. This CDR3 comprises 11 residues. Germline CDR1 reads GTSNPN; CDR2 reads SVGIG (reference sequence). The CDR3: CAWSVYTEQYF. CDR3 nucleotides: TGTGCCTGGAGTGTGTATACAGAGCAGTACTTC.

V and J are TRBV30 and TRBJ2-3; tentatively, D is TRBD2 (6 bases). Germline assignment: CDR1 GTSNPN and CDR2 SVGIG (reference sequence). The CDR3 totals 14 residues. V was clipped by 2 bases and J by 5 bases, with 14 bases between them. The CDR3 DNA sequence: TGTGCCTGGAGTCGATCGAGACTAGTAGATACGCAGTATTTT. Amino acids: CAWSRSRLVDTQYF.